Below, one TCR beta chain is given with its context. Its antigen is still unknown. This sample is part of a study of cytomegalovirus exposure and HLA in healthy donors. Broader study findings: Upon later analysis, HLA-associated TCR beta chains proved more clonally expanded than other, equally common chains. For most TCR sequences rarity was the rule, although some public TCRs occurred in many donors. Reports state that TCR beta sequences accurately predicted most subjects' HLA-A and HLA-B alleles. It was taken for granted in presence/absence analyses that sequencing depth across donors was roughly uniform.

Per germline, CDR1 MNHNY and CDR2 SVGAGI (reference sequence). CDR3 size: 13 residues. The V and J ends lost 0 bases and 4 bases respectively, with 7 bases between them. With 60 Vbeta and 13 Jbeta primers, the PCR was carried out. The repertoire was sequenced with immunoSEQ multiplex PCR; TCRdb's copy has only in-frame clones and lacks some. The sample has 100,000 to 150,000 clones, roughly 78% seen once; the top ten hold roughly 11%. This chain uses TRBV6-6 with TRBJ2-7, with unresolved D. This sequence originates from a man between 25 and 39 years old in good health and CMV-seropositive. The sample comprised PBMCs. CDR3 amino acids: CASSYSLGYEQYF. CDR3 sequence (DNA): TGTGCCAGCAGTTACTCCCTAGGTTACGAGCAGTACTTC.